The rows below give T cell receptor beta chains drawn from one sample of a study of chronic HIV infection and antiretroviral therapy. TCRdb reprocessed the 5' RACE reads with MiXCR, giving one entry per CDR3 protein. There are 30,000 or so distinct CDR3 sequences in the sample; under 9.5% occur only once, and roughly 2.4% lies in the top ten. Sequenced: peripheral blood. All receptors derive from an adult who had HIV and had not received antiretroviral therapy, or was an uninfected healthy control (not recorded which). Both conserved end residues are part of each CDR3. The order of the fields is D gene, clone size, CDR3 length, V gene, J gene, CDR3 protein, CDR3 DNA. D genes are given only for firm matches. The listing skips clone size in some rows; elsewhere it reads once, few, many or a size class.

D: TRBD1; size: .; length: 17; V: TRBV25-1; J: TRBJ1-3; CDR3: CASSESSPGGRGNTIYF; DNA: TGTGCCAGCAGTGAATCATCGCCAGGGGGCCGGGGAAACACCATATATTTT
D: .; size: .; length: 12; V: TRBV6-2/TRBV6-3; J: TRBJ2-5; CDR3: CASSYSRETQYF; DNA: TGTGCCAGCAGTTACTCGAGGGAGACCCAGTACTTC
D: .; size: many; length: 16; V: TRBV18; J: TRBJ1-6; CDR3: CASSPADSRYNSPLHF; DNA: TGTGCCAGCTCACCCGCGGACAGCAGATATAATTCACCCCTCCACTTT
D: .; size: .; length: 18; V: TRBV28; J: TRBJ1-6; CDR3: CASSSPGHRSSYNSPLHF; DNA: TGTGCCAGCAGTTCCCCGGGACACCGTAGCTCCTATAATTCACCCCTCCACTTT
D: .; size: many; length: 12; V: TRBV20-1; J: TRBJ1-1; CDR3: CSASTVNTEAFF; DNA: TGCAGTGCTTCGACGGTGAACACTGAAGCTTTCTTT
D: TRBD1; size: .; length: 15; V: TRBV20-1; J: TRBJ1-1; CDR3: CSARPRQGENTEAFF; DNA: TGCAGTGCTAGACCCCGACAGGGGGAAAACACTGAAGCTTTCTTT
D: TRBD1; size: once; length: 18; V: TRBV6-1; J: TRBJ2-2; CDR3: CASSETGTGDTSTGELFF; DNA: TGTGCCAGCAGCGAAACCGGGACAGGGGATACGAGCACCGGGGAGCTGTTTTTT
D: .; size: .; length: 11; V: TRBV3-1; J: TRBJ1-1; CDR3: CASSQEGRAFF; DNA: TGTGCCAGCAGCCAAGAGGGTCGAGCTTTCTTT
D: TRBD1; size: many; length: 12; V: TRBV20-1; J: TRBJ1-1; CDR3: CSVGTGEIEAFF; DNA: TGCAGTGTAGGGACAGGTGAAATTGAAGCTTTCTTT
D: .; size: many; length: 11; V: TRBV29-1; J: TRBJ1-1; CDR3: CSVEDIKGAFF; DNA: TGCAGCGTTGAAGATATCAAAGGGGCTTTCTTT